The 17 T cell receptor beta chains reported below all come from one sample, sequenced in a study of CD8 T cells in ankylosing spondylitis. Findings and caveats of the study: Blood of patients with ankylosing spondylitis appeared to be characterized by a TCR beta motif of about 8 highly homologous variants.

These receptors have no identified antigens. TCRdb fed the 5' RACE reads into MiXCR, producing one record per CDR3 protein. The sample lists around 490,000 distinct CDR3 sequences; approximately 5% were seen once. The sample was blood, either unsorted or a sorted T cell fraction (not recorded which). Every receptor here comes from a male donor with ankylosing spondylitis.

Comments on this clonotype: A read error may explain this, as a much larger clone is one base away. This chain connects TRBV7-2 to TRBJ1-5; D uncertain. This CDR3 has 14 amino acids. Germline loops: CDR1 SGHTA, CDR2 FQGNSA. V was pared by 1 base and J by 7 bases, with 11 bases between. CDR3: CASSLVVRGQPQHF. The CDR3 coding sequence is TGTGCCAGCAGCTTAGTGGTGAGAGGGCAGCCCCAGCATTTT.

This clonotype was recorded many times. The genes are TRBV4-1 and TRBJ1-2; D ambiguous. The ends were cut back, 0 bases at V and 10 bases at J, with 18 bases in the middle. The CDR3 consists of 15 residues. CDR1 is MGHRA, CDR2 YSYEKL, per germline. The CDR3 coding sequence is TGCGCCAGCAGCCAAGATGGACGTTCTCTTTCCGACTACACCTTC. Its protein is CASSQDGRSLSDYTF.

This clonotype was detected ten times or more. The chain couples TRBV20-1 to TRBJ1-1, with no clear D. The CDR3 has 14 amino acids. CDR1 is DFQATT, CDR2 SNEGSKA, per germline (reference sequence). The V end lost 2 bases, the J end lost 0 bases, and 10 bases lay between the germline ends. This CDR3 is CSARQAAVNTEAFF. The CDR3 DNA reads TGCAGTGCTAGACAGGCCGCTGTGAACACTGAAGCTTTCTTT.

In its sample, this clonotype was seen many times. The chain employs TRBV9 and TRBJ2-3; D ambiguous. CDR3 length equals 13 residues. CDR1 is SGDLS, CDR2 YYNGEE, per germline. Trimming cost V 0 bases and J 7 bases, with 9 bases left between them. CDR3 sequence reads: CASSVGFTNTQYF. CDR3 bases: TGTGCCAGCAGCGTAGGATTCACTAATACGCAGTATTTT.

This clonotype was recorded many times. The chain combines TRBV20-1 with TRBJ1-1; D remains unclear. CDR3 size: 14 residues. The V gene's germline CDR1 is DFQATT and CDR2 SNEGSKA (reference sequence). V was cut by 6 bases and J by 1 base, with 15 bases left in between. The CDR3 spells CSAMRAAPNTEAFF. The CDR3 bases are TGCAGTGCCATGCGCGCGGCACCGAACACTGAAGCTTTCTTT.

This clonotype was seen at least ten times. The chain is built from TRBV20-1 and TRBJ2-1; 9 nucleotides match TRBD1. V dropped 0 bases and J dropped 4; count of bases not matched to a gene: 7. This CDR3 is built from 16 residues. Germline values: CDR1 DFQATT, CDR2 SNEGSKA (reference sequence). The chain's CDR3 is CSARDRVTGGYNEQFF. CDR3 DNA: TGCAGTGCTAGAGATCGGGTGACAGGGGGTTACAATGAGCAGTTCTTC.

This clonotype was picked up many times. The gene calls are TRBV24-1 and TRBJ2-4; a weak D match, TRBD2 (6 bases). CDR3 size: 15 residues. With 3 bases removed from V and 1 base from J, the gap between germline ends came to 9 bases. CDR1 and CDR2 from the germline V gene are KGHDR and SFDVKD. The CDR3: CATSDRREAKNIQYF. CDR3 nucleotide sequence: TGTGCCACCAGTGATAGGAGGGAGGCCAAAAACATTCAGTACTTC.

This clonotype was found a few times. The CDR3 sequence is CASSESLWTSVRNIQYF. The CDR3 DNA is TGTGCCAGCAGTGAAAGTCTTTGGACTAGCGTCCGGAACATTCAGTACTTC. The chain combines TRBV6-1 with TRBJ2-4, with 9 bases fitting TRBD2. Losses at the gene ends were 2 bases for V and 7 bases for J; bases not matched to a gene: 12. The V gene's germline CDR1 is MNHNS and CDR2 SASEGT. The CDR3 consists of 17 residues.

This clonotype appeared a few times. The CDR3 here is CSGGRGTDTQYF. CDR3 bases: TGCAGCGGGGGGAGGGGCACAGATACGCAGTATTTT. V is TRBV29-1 and J is TRBJ2-3; 7 bases align to TRBD2. This CDR3 has 12 amino acids. V shed 7 bases, J shed 1 base, and the junction held 2 bases outside the gene matches. Germline CDR1 is SQVTM and CDR2 is ANQGSEA.

This clonotype was seen many times. This chain joins TRBV10-1 and TRBJ2-7; TRBD1 might be the D (6 bases). This CDR3 spans 15 amino acids. Per germline, CDR1 WNHNN and CDR2 SYGVQD (reference sequence). Trimming left V 2 bases short and J 1 base short, with 12 bases between. The CDR3 DNA reads as TGCGCCAGCAGTGAGGCCAGGGGCCAATCCTACGAGCAGTACTTC. This translates into CASSEARGQSYEQYF.

This clonotype has at least ten counts. The J gene is TRBJ2-1, the V gene TRBV20-1; TRBD2 matches at 9 bases. The trim removed 6 bases at V and 4 bases at J, leaving 7 bases unmatched. The CDR3 is 14 amino acids. Germline CDR1 and CDR2: DFQATT and SNEGSKA (reference sequence). CDR3 DNA: TGCAGTGCCTCTAGCGGGGCCATATACAATGAGCAGTTCTTC. Translation gives CSASSGAIYNEQFF.

The rearrangement joins TRBV3-1 to TRBJ2-3; D not certain. Germline V lookup: CDR1 LGHDT, CDR2 YNNKEL (reference sequence). The CDR3 is 15 amino acids. V was shortened by 2 bases and J by 7 bases, with 16 bases between the two germline ends. The CDR3 reads CASSQYSTLTNTQYF. CDR3 sequence (DNA): TGTGCCAGCAGCCAATATTCGACCTTGACAAATACGCAGTATTTT.

This clonotype has ten or more counts. The DNA of the CDR3 is TGTGCCAGCAGTTTACCCAAAGGGGGCGCGGCCTACGAGCAGTACTTC. Protein: CASSLPKGGAAYEQYF. The rearrangement joins TRBV12-3 or TRBV12-4 to TRBJ2-7; TRBD1 matches at 7 bases. CDR3 length: 16 residues. V gave up 2 bases and J gave up 2 bases; unmatched junction bases: 9.

This clonotype was observed many times. This chain connects TRBV12-3 or TRBV12-4 to TRBJ2-7; maybe TRBD1 (6 bases). The CDR3 loop spans 13 amino acids. Trimming took off 1 base at V and 6 bases at J, with 10 bases between the two ends. CDR3 loop: CASSLEQGSEQYF. For the CDR3, the DNA is TGTGCCAGCAGTTTAGAACAGGGTAGCGAGCAGTACTTC.

The sample holds a few counts of this clonotype. The J gene is TRBJ1-6, the V gene TRBV3-1, with no clear D. The V end was cut by 3 bases, the J end by 9 bases, with 12 bases between. This CDR3 is 14 amino acids long. Germline values: CDR1 LGHDT, CDR2 YNNKEL (reference sequence). CDR3 sequence (DNA): TGTGCCAGCAGCCAGTGGGGATTCGGTTCACCCCTCCACTTT. Translating it yields CASSQWGFGSPLHF.

Ten or more counts support this clonotype. The rearrangement links TRBV20-1 to TRBJ2-7, with TRBD2 as a possible D gene (5 bases). The CDR3 runs to 14 residues. V gave up 3 bases and J gave up 5 bases, with 17 bases separating them. CDR1 is DFQATT and CDR2 is SNEGSKA in the germline V gene (reference sequence). The CDR3: CSAREPLAGDEQYF. Here the CDR3 DNA reads TGCAGTGCTAGGGAGCCGCTAGCCGGGGACGAGCAGTACTTC.

This clonotype was seen at least ten times. The chain is built from TRBV20-1 and TRBJ1-5, with D uncertain. The ends were cut back, 4 bases at V and 0 bases at J, with 10 bases in the middle. Germline assignment: CDR1 DFQATT and CDR2 SNEGSKA (reference sequence). The CDR3 length is 14 residues. The CDR3 DNA reads as TGCAGTGCTATAACAGCTTATAGCAATCAGCCCCAGCATTTT. Its translation is CSAITAYSNQPQHF.